The 10 T cell receptor beta chains presented below share a single source sample, sequenced in a study of early T cells in non-severe SARS-CoV-2 infection. From the 5' RACE reads, TCRdb called clonotypes with MiXCR, one entry per CDR3 protein. Of 20,000 to 25,000 distinct CDR3 sequences listed, about 4.5% are singletons. Input material: whole blood. All receptors come from an adult who was a healthcare worker with PCR-confirmed SARS-CoV-2 infection or an uninfected control (not recorded which).

This clonotype was counted only a few times. The V call is TRBV9, the J call TRBJ2-2; D not certain. V was trimmed by 0 bases and J by 7 bases, leaving 13 bases between them. The germline V gene encodes CDR1 SGDLS and CDR2 YYNGEE. The CDR3 is 15 residues long. The CDR3 protein is CASSVDLGSIGELFF. CDR3 nucleotide sequence: TGTGCCAGCAGCGTAGATCTAGGGTCTATCGGGGAGCTGTTTTTT.

In this sample, this clonotype is medium-sized. The CDR3 is CASSFGVGYTEAFF. CDR3 DNA: TGTGCCAGCAGCTTTGGGGTTGGATACACTGAAGCTTTCTTT. The chain carries TRBV7-9 and TRBJ1-1; no reliable D call. The germline gives CDR1 SEHNR, CDR2 FQNEAQ (reference sequence). CDR3 size: 14 residues. V was pared by 3 bases and J by 3 bases, with 11 bases between.

There are many counts of this clonotype. V and J are TRBV20-1 and TRBJ2-7; 10 nucleotides match TRBD2. This CDR3 spans 17 amino acids. The trim removed 2 bases at V and 0 bases at J, leaving 10 bases unmatched. Per germline, CDR1 DFQATT and CDR2 SNEGSKA (reference sequence). The CDR3 nucleotides read TGCAGTGCTAGACCTCTAGCGGGGGCCCTTAGCTCCTACGAGCAGTACTTC. This encodes CSARPLAGALSSYEQYF.

This clonotype was found many times. The V gene is TRBV7-3, the J gene TRBJ1-1, with D maybe TRBD1 (5 bases). V lost 2 bases, J lost 5 bases, and 15 bases lay in between. Germline CDR1 reads SGHTA; CDR2 reads FQGTGA. The CDR3 totals 15 residues. CDR3 nucleotide sequence: TGTGCCAGCAGCTTATTCGGACAAGAGTCGACTGAAGCTTTCTTT. Translating gives CASSLFGQESTEAFF.

This clonotype was counted only a few times. The CDR3: CASSPGQASMGTQYF. The DNA of the CDR3 is TGCGCCAGCAGCCCCGGTCAGGCGTCGATGGGTACGCAGTATTTT. The J gene is TRBJ2-3, the V gene TRBV5-1; D unclear. Trimming took 4 bases from V and 8 from J, leaving 20 bases between them. The CDR3 totals 15 residues. Germline V lookup: CDR1 SGHRS, CDR2 YFSETQ.

The table lists this clonotype with a few counts. The chain is built from TRBV20-1 and TRBJ2-7; D is undetermined. V lost 0 bases, J lost 1 base, and 7 bases lay in between. Germline V gene lookup returns CDR1 DFQATT and CDR2 SNEGSKA (reference sequence). The CDR3 consists of 13 residues. The CDR3 nucleotides are TGCAGTGCTAGAGACCAGGTTTCCTACGAGCAGTACTTC. Translated: CSARDQVSYEQYF.

This clonotype was found many times. V is TRBV3-1 and J is TRBJ1-2; D perhaps matches TRBD1 (5 bases). Germline V gene lookup returns CDR1 LGHDT and CDR2 YNNKEL (reference sequence). The CDR3 spans 15 residues. V was shortened by 1 base and J by 2 bases, with 11 bases between the two germline ends. The CDR3 DNA follows: TGTGCCAGCAGCCAAGCGGGACTGCGAAACTATGGCTACACCTTC. It is translated as CASSQAGLRNYGYTF.

In its sample, this clonotype was seen many times. The rearrangement uses TRBV20-1 and TRBJ1-6; 8 bases fit TRBD1. CDR1 and CDR2 from the germline V gene are DFQATT and SNEGSKA (reference sequence). J was trimmed by 12 bases and V by 3 bases; bases with no gene match: 10. The CDR3 contains 14 residues. DNA for the CDR3: TGCAGTGCTAGGGTACAGGGGGACGGTGTACCCCTCCACTTT. Translated, it gives CSARVQGDGVPLHF.

This clonotype was observed at least ten times. This chain uses TRBV6-2 or TRBV6-3 with TRBJ1-1, with 7 bases identical to TRBD1. The CDR3 extends over 16 amino acids. CDR1 and CDR2 (germline): MNHEY, SVGEGT. Trimming cost V 4 bases and J 2 bases; bases outside gene matches: 10. This CDR3 is CASSSQGNGKNTEAFF. The CDR3, as DNA: TGTGCCAGCAGTTCACAGGGGAACGGGAAAAACACTGAAGCTTTCTTT.

The rearrangement joins TRBV12-3 or TRBV12-4 to TRBJ2-7; 7 bases are shared with TRBD1. V lost 6 bases to trimming and J lost 1 base; unmatched junction nucleotides: 6. There are 14 residues in the CDR3. CDR3 DNA: TGTGCCAGCAGGCGGACAGGTGCTTCCTACGAGCAGTACTTC. Its protein is CASRRTGASYEQYF.